The rows below give T cell receptor beta chains drawn from one sample of a study of cytomegalovirus exposure and HLA in healthy donors. Sequencing used immunoSEQ multiplex PCR; TCRdb keeps in-frame clones, though not all of them. The sample gives some 200,000 clones, 80% to 85% of which show up once; roughly 0.8% is in the top ten. The sample was PBMCs. Receptors originate from a woman aged 18-30 years in good health and CMV-seronegative. CDR3s include the opening cysteine and the closing phenylalanine or tryptophan. D genes are given only for firm matches. Only part of the rows carry a size: once, few, many, or a class if the clone is expanded.

J,D,size,V,CDR3,DNA
TRBJ1-3,-,-,TRBV2,CASSPYGGNTIYF,TGTGCCAGCAGTCCCTATGGTGGTAACACCATATATTTT
TRBJ1-6,TRBD1,once,TRBV2,CASRETGTGVFSPLHF,TGTGCCAGCAGAGAGACCGGGACAGGAGTTTTCTCACCCCTCCACTTT
TRBJ1-4,-,-,TRBV19,CASSREQGTNEKLFF,TGTGCCAGTAGTAGAGAACAGGGCACTAATGAAAAACTGTTTTTT
TRBJ2-3,-,few,TRBV27,CASSLGVLGDTQYF,TGTGCCAGCAGTTTAGGGGTACTAGGAGATACGCAGTATTTT
TRBJ1-5,-,-,TRBV6-1,CASSLENQPQHF,TGTGCCAGCAGCCTAGAAAATCAGCCCCAGCATTTT
TRBJ2-3,-,-,TRBV30,CAWSVLASPSTDTQYF,TGTGCCTGGAGTGTACTAGCCAGCCCTAGCACAGATACGCAGTATTTT
TRBJ2-1,-,-,TRBV27,CASSLPPTRNSEQFF,TGTGCCAGCAGTTTACCGCCCACTAGGAACAGTGAGCAGTTCTTC
TRBJ2-2,TRBD1,-,TRBV23-1,CASSHPGQGVSNTGELFF,TGCGCCAGCAGTCATCCGGGACAGGGGGTTTCAAACACCGGGGAGCTGTTTTTT
TRBJ2-7,TRBD1,-,TRBV6-5,CASSYSRDSTYEQYF,TGTGCCAGCAGTTACTCGAGGGACAGCACCTACGAGCAGTACTTC
TRBJ1-1,-,-,TRBV25-1,CASRLDGGNTEAFF,TGTGCCAGCAGACTGGACGGGGGTAACACTGAAGCTTTCTTT
TRBJ2-7,TRBD1,few,TRBV7-9,CASSLTGYEQYF,TGTGCCAGCAGCTTGACAGGGTACGAGCAGTACTTC
TRBJ1-5,-,-,TRBV27,CASSFRNQPQHF,TGTGCCAGCAGTTTCCGGAATCAGCCCCAGCATTTT
TRBJ1-4,TRBD1,-,TRBV6-1,CASSEPQGVGEKLFF,TGTGCCAGCAGTGAACCACAGGGGGTAGGCGAAAAACTGTTTTTT
TRBJ2-3,TRBD2,-,TRBV5-1,CASSLVTSQSGDTQYF,TGCGCCAGCAGCTTGGTGACTAGCCAGTCAGGGGATACGCAGTATTTT
TRBJ2-7,TRBD2,-,TRBV6-4,CASSQAGGASYEQYF,TGTGCCAGCAGTCAAGCGGGAGGAGCTTCCTACGAGCAGTACTTC
TRBJ1-1,-,-,TRBV5-1,CASSPPGGIRGNTEAFF,TGCGCCAGCAGCCCGCCGGGGGGGATAAGGGGGAACACTGAAGCTTTCTTT
TRBJ1-2,-,-,TRBV19,CASSTSGGGHYGYTF,TGTGCCAGTAGTACATCGGGGGGGGGACACTATGGCTACACCTTC
TRBJ2-1,-,-,TRBV28,CASRANNEQFF,TGTGCCTCGCGGGCCAACAATGAGCAGTTCTTC
TRBJ2-1,TRBD2,-,TRBV7-8,CASSLISGRTLDEQFF,TGTGCCAGCAGCTTAATTAGCGGGAGAACGCTCGATGAGCAGTTCTTC
TRBJ2-7,TRBD2,-,TRBV27,CASSPLAGVSYEQYF,TGTGCCAGCAGCCCCCTAGCGGGAGTTTCCTACGAGCAGTACTTC